One and the same sample provided the 28 T cell receptor beta chains below, sequenced in a study of blood T cell repertoires in COVID-19. Assay used: immunoSEQ multiplex PCR; TCRdb lists only in-frame clones, some missing. The table records roughly 150,000 clones, around 80% of them present only once. The sequenced sample was peripheral blood. These receptors were obtained from a man between 60 and 75 years old with acute or convalescent COVID-19.

This sequence joins TRBV30 and TRBJ1-1, with D possibly matching TRBD1 (5 bases). CDR3 size: 13 residues. Trimming left V 5 bases short and J 5 bases short, with 15 bases between. CDR1 and CDR2 from the germline V gene are GTSNPN and SVGIG (reference sequence). The CDR3 reads CAWDHRQMTEAFF. The CDR3 DNA is TGTGCCTGGGACCACAGGCAGATGACTGAAGCTTTCTTT.

The rearrangement uses TRBV5-1 and TRBJ2-7, with 10 nucleotides matching TRBD2. The germline gives CDR1 SGHRS, CDR2 YFSETQ. This CDR3 is built from 16 residues. V was pared by 4 bases and J by 0 bases, with 7 bases of the junction left unmatched. CDR3: CASSPWASGSSYEQYF. CDR3 DNA sequence: TGCGCCAGCAGCCCCTGGGCTAGCGGGAGCTCCTACGAGCAGTACTTC.

The J gene is TRBJ2-3, the V gene TRBV5-8; D is possibly TRBD2 (6 bases). The CDR3 is 14 residues long. The V end was cut by 0 bases, the J end by 1 base, with 6 bases between. Germline lookup yields CDR1 SGHTS and CDR2 YDEGEE. The CDR3 loop reads CASSLGGGTDTQYF. The CDR3 DNA sequence: TGTGCCAGCAGCTTGGGGGGGGGCACAGATACGCAGTATTTT.

In this sample, this clone turned up a few times. This chain uses TRBV7-9 with TRBJ2-1; 10 bases are a match to TRBD2. Trimming at V came to 4 bases and at J to 7 bases, leaving 13 bases not matched to a gene. There are 17 residues in the CDR3. Germline loops: CDR1 SEHNR, CDR2 FQNEAQ (reference sequence). This CDR3 reads CASSYYPPKTSGNEQFF. In DNA form, the CDR3 reads TGTGCCAGCAGCTATTATCCCCCCAAGACTAGCGGGAATGAGCAGTTCTTC.

This chain joins TRBV28 and TRBJ1-2; D might be TRBD1 (5 bases). CDR1 is MDHEN, CDR2 SYDVKM, per germline. This CDR3 has 15 amino acids. V gave up 3 bases and J gave up 0 bases, with 11 bases separating them. The CDR3 protein is CASSFVQGTNYGYTF. The CDR3 nucleotides are TGTGCCAGCAGTTTTGTCCAGGGCACTAACTATGGCTACACCTTC.

The V and J genes are TRBV9 and TRBJ2-1; D may be TRBD2 (6 bases). Germline CDR1 is SGDLS and CDR2 is YYNGEE. The V gene lost 0 bases and the J gene lost 6 bases, with 7 bases spanning the gap. The CDR3 totals 13 residues. The CDR3 DNA sequence: TGTGCCAGCAGCGTAGTTAGCGGCAATGAGCAGTTCTTC. Its translation is CASSVVSGNEQFF.

The V and J genes are TRBV7-9 and TRBJ2-7; possibly TRBD2 for D (6 bases). With 5 bases removed from V and 6 bases from J, the gap between germline ends came to 17 bases. The germline gives CDR1 SEHNR, CDR2 FQNEAQ (reference sequence). The CDR3 is made up of 14 amino acids. This chain's CDR3 is CASSPPGGNFEQYF. In DNA form, the CDR3 reads TGTGCCAGCAGCCCTCCCGGAGGGAATTTCGAGCAGTACTTC.

V and J are TRBV7-9 and TRBJ2-3, with 7 nucleotides matching TRBD1. The CDR3 totals 15 residues. Trimming took 6 bases from V and 1 from J; bases not matched to a gene: 7. Germline V gene sequence: CDR1 SEHNR, CDR2 FQNEAQ (reference sequence). The CDR3 sequence: CASRSGQSGTDTQYF. CDR3 in DNA: TGTGCCAGCAGGTCGGGACAGTCCGGCACAGATACGCAGTATTTT. The full variable domain, its missing parts supplied by reference TRBV7-9 and TRBJ2-3, is DTGVSQNPRHKITKRGQNVTFRCDPISEHNRLYWYRQTLGQGPEFLTYFQNEAQLEKSRLLSDRFSAERPKGSFSTLEIQRTEQGDSAMYLCASRSGQSGTDTQYFGPGTRLTVL.

This chain uses TRBV5-4 with TRBJ2-7; D is ambiguous. The CDR3 spans 13 residues. The germline V and J ends were trimmed by 3 bases and 4 bases, with 11 bases remaining between them. CDR1 is SGHNT, CDR2 YYREEE, per germline (reference sequence). The CDR3 spells CASSSPQIYEQYF. The DNA for the CDR3 is TGTGCCAGCAGCTCCCCACAGATTTACGAGCAGTACTTC. Variable domain in full (rest from reference TRBV5-4 and TRBJ2-7): ETGVTQSPTHLIKTRGQQVTLRCSSQSGHNTVSWYQQALGQGPQFIFQYYREEENGRGNFPPRFSGLQFPNYSSELNVNALELDDSALYLCASSSPQIYEQYFGPGTRLTVT.

The rearrangement uses TRBV7-3 and TRBJ2-1, with a possible D match to TRBD2 (6 bases). CDR1 and CDR2 from the germline V gene are SGHTA and FQGTGA. The CDR3 consists of 16 residues. The V and J ends lost 0 bases and 7 bases respectively, with 16 bases between them. CDR3 residues: CASSLTGGAGRNEQFF. CDR3 nucleotides: TGTGCCAGCAGCTTAACGGGGGGTGCGGGCAGGAATGAGCAGTTCTTC. The whole variable domain, filled in from reference TRBV7-3 and TRBJ2-1, reads GAGVSQTPSNKVTEKGKYVELRCDPISGHTALYWYRQSLGQGPEFLIYFQGTGAADDSGLPNDRFFAVRPEGSVSTLKIQRTERGDSAVYLCASSLTGGAGRNEQFFGPGTRLTVL.

The chain recombines TRBV28 with TRBJ1-5; possibly TRBD1 for D (5 bases). Trimming took off 1 base at V and 2 bases at J, with 18 bases between the two ends. There are 18 residues in the CDR3. Per germline, CDR1 MDHEN and CDR2 SYDVKM. CDR3 loop: CASSLSPEGAPGNQPQHF. The DNA for the CDR3 is TGTGCCAGCAGTTTATCCCCTGAAGGGGCCCCGGGCAATCAGCCCCAGCATTTT.

This chain uses TRBV19 with TRBJ1-1; 9 positions agree with TRBD1. The CDR3 consists of 16 residues. Germline values: CDR1 LNHDA, CDR2 SQIVND (reference sequence). The J segment lost 0 bases and the V segment lost 5 bases, leaving 7 bases of the junction unmatched. CDR3 DNA sequence: TGTGCCAGTAGTTACACGGACAGGGGTGTGAACACTGAAGCTTTCTTT. Protein sequence: CASSYTDRGVNTEAFF. The full variable domain, with the rest looked up from reference TRBV19 and TRBJ1-1, is DGGITQSPKYLFRKEGQNVTLSCEQNLNHDAMYWYRQDPGQGLRLIYYSQIVNDFQKGDIAEGYSVSREKKESFPLTVTSAQKNPTAFYLCASSYTDRGVNTEAFFGQGTRLTVV.

This clone showed up just once. The chain couples TRBV7-9 to TRBJ2-1; TRBD2 might be the D (6 bases). CDR1 and CDR2 (germline): SEHNR, FQNEAQ (reference sequence). Trimming pared 4 bases from V and 10 bases from J, leaving 17 bases between. The CDR3 runs to 14 residues. CDR3 sequence (DNA): TGTGCCAGCAGCTCTGAGCGGCCGGAGGGGGAGCAGTTCTTC. This encodes CASSSERPEGEQFF.

This chain uses TRBV11-1 with TRBJ2-1; 8 bases fit TRBD2. The CDR3 runs to 16 residues. V lost 6 bases to trimming and J lost 2 bases; unmatched junction nucleotides: 9. Germline V gene data show CDR1 as SGHAT and CDR2 as FQDESV (reference sequence). CDR3 loop: CASSPPGLEPYNEQFF. The DNA for the CDR3 is TGTGCCAGCAGTCCTCCGGGACTAGAACCCTACAATGAGCAGTTCTTC.

The chain combines TRBV27 with TRBJ1-2; D is unresolved. CDR3 length equals 16 residues. Germline V gene sequence: CDR1 MNHEY, CDR2 SMNVEV (reference sequence). V was clipped by 5 bases and J by 8 bases, with 24 bases between them. As DNA, the CDR3 is TGTGCCAGCAGTAAGAATTATGAGACAAAATACTTGGGCTACACCTTC. It encodes CASSKNYETKYLGYTF.

This sequence joins TRBV27 and TRBJ2-1, with 14 positions matching TRBD2. The ends lost 5 bases at V and 9 bases at J; junction bases unmatched: 9. The CDR3 covers 16 residues. Germline assignment: CDR1 MNHEY and CDR2 SMNVEV (reference sequence). CDR3 residues: CASSPQTSGRAGEQFF. The CDR3 DNA sequence: TGTGCCAGCAGTCCCCAGACTAGCGGGAGGGCGGGTGAGCAGTTCTTC.

This sequence joins TRBV27 and TRBJ1-6; D gene ambiguous. This CDR3 is built from 14 residues. Germline V lookup: CDR1 MNHEY, CDR2 SMNVEV (reference sequence). Trimming cost V 2 bases and J 11 bases, with 13 bases left between them. As DNA, the CDR3 is TGTGCCAGCAGTTTACGGGGTTTGGGAACACCCCTCCACTTT. Translation gives CASSLRGLGTPLHF.

This chain connects TRBV11-2 to TRBJ2-1; 8 bases map to TRBD2. This CDR3 is built from 16 residues. Germline V CDR1 and CDR2: SGHAT, FQNNGV. Unmatched junction bases numbered 13, after V lost 0 bases and J lost 12 bases. This chain's CDR3 is CASSLEPGLGPQRQFF. The CDR3 coding sequence is TGTGCCAGCAGCTTAGAACCGGGACTAGGTCCCCAGCGGCAGTTCTTC.

The V and J genes are TRBV18 and TRBJ1-2; D possibly corresponds to TRBD1 (6 bases). V was clipped by 0 bases and J by 8 bases, with 13 bases between them. The CDR3 is 14 amino acids. Germline CDR1 reads KGHSH; CDR2 reads LQKENI. This CDR3 is CASSPPTGPRGYTF. CDR3 coding DNA: TGTGCCAGCTCACCACCGACAGGCCCGCGGGGCTACACCTTC.

This clone was detected only once. This chain joins TRBV5-1 and TRBJ1-6; 10 nucleotides match TRBD1. V gave up 1 base and J gave up 6 bases; unmatched junction bases: 7. This CDR3 contains 17 residues. Germline CDR1 is SGHRS and CDR2 is YFSETQ. The CDR3, as DNA: TGCGCCAGCAGCTTGACCCAATGGGACAGGGGTAATTCACCCCTCCACTTT. Its translation: CASSLTQWDRGNSPLHF.

The V and J genes are TRBV4-2 and TRBJ1-5; D ambiguous. V was clipped by 3 bases and J by 8 bases, with 11 bases between them. The CDR3 has 13 amino acids. Germline-derived CDR1 and CDR2 are LGHNA and YNFKEQ. In DNA, the CDR3 is TGTGCCAGCAGCCAGTCCGATGGAGAGCCCCAGCATTTT. Protein product: CASSQSDGEPQHF.

This chain links TRBV2 with TRBJ2-3; no definite D call. V shed 2 bases and J shed 0 bases, with 9 bases lying between them. CDR1 and CDR2 from the germline V gene are SNHLY and FYNNEI. CDR3 size: 15 residues. CDR3 bases: TGTGCCAGCAGTGAATCTGGCGGAAGCACAGATACGCAGTATTTT. Its translation: CASSESGGSTDTQYF.

The CDR3 nucleotides are TGTGCCAGCAGAGAGGCTGGCACAGATACGCAGTATTTT. Translation: CASREAGTDTQYF. This sequence joins TRBV6-6 and TRBJ2-3; D call uncertain. The length of the CDR3 is 13 residues. V lost 6 bases, J lost 1 base, and 8 bases lay in between. Germline CDR1 reads MNHNY; CDR2 reads SVGAGI (reference sequence).

This clone has more than one count but fewer than ten. V gene TRBV19 combines with J gene TRBJ2-7; tentatively, D is TRBD2 (6 bases). V shed 0 bases and J shed 2 bases, with 11 bases lying between them. Germline-derived CDR1 and CDR2 are LNHDA and SQIVND (reference sequence). The CDR3 runs to 15 residues. This CDR3 is CASSIDGGAPYEQYF. CDR3 DNA: TGTGCCAGTAGTATAGATGGCGGGGCCCCCTACGAGCAGTACTTC. Combining the CDR3 with reference TRBV19 and TRBJ2-7 gives the whole variable domain DGGITQSPKYLFRKEGQNVTLSCEQNLNHDAMYWYRQDPGQGLRLIYYSQIVNDFQKGDIAEGYSVSREKKESFPLTVTSAQKNPTAFYLCASSIDGGAPYEQYFGPGTRLTVT.

The chain carries TRBV15 and TRBJ2-2; 9 bases are a match to TRBD1. This CDR3 region has 17 residues. V shed 0 bases and J 4 bases; nucleotides not matched to a gene: 6. Germline CDR1 and CDR2: LNHNV and YYDKDF (reference sequence). CDR3 sequence (DNA): TGTGCCACCAGCAGAGATCTTGGACAGGGGCTCACCGGGGAGCTGTTTTTT. Amino acid sequence: CATSRDLGQGLTGELFF.

This clone has a count of ten or more. The chain recombines TRBV10-1 with TRBJ2-7; D is possibly TRBD2 (6 bases). This CDR3 region has 15 residues. Germline V gene lookup returns CDR1 WNHNN and CDR2 SYGVQD (reference sequence). Trimming removed 0 bases from V and 0 bases from J, with 9 bases in between. The CDR3 spells CASSESLASSYEQYF. In nucleotides, the CDR3 is TGCGCCAGCAGTGAGTCGCTAGCGTCCTCCTACGAGCAGTACTTC.

V and J are TRBV5-1 and TRBJ2-5; 11 bases match TRBD1. CDR3 length: 15 amino acids. V lost 2 bases and J lost 5; bases outside the gene matches: 5. Germline CDR1 and CDR2: SGHRS and YFSETQ. Written as DNA, the CDR3 is TGCGCCAGCAGCTTCGGGGACAGGGGGAGGGAGACCCAGTACTTC. It specifies CASSFGDRGRETQYF.

The CDR3 DNA reads TGCGCCAGCAGCCCCAGGACTGCTAACTATGGCTACACCTTC. Its translation: CASSPRTANYGYTF. The chain couples TRBV5-1 to TRBJ1-2; no definite D call. The germline V and J ends were trimmed by 4 bases and 0 bases, with 10 bases remaining between them. Germline V CDR1 and CDR2: SGHRS, YFSETQ. The CDR3 is 14 amino acids.